This T cell receptor (beta chain) derives from a study of graft-versus-host responses after intestinal transplantation. Study findings and constraints: Recipient marrow contained GvH clones, some of which appeared first in ileum or blood.

To note about this clone: Its antigen is undetermined.

This CDR3 comprises 15 residues. The V and J ends lost 4 bases and 0 bases, in that order; junction bases with no gene match: 4. The germline gives CDR1 SNHLY, CDR2 FYNNEI. Clones were read by immunoSEQ multiplex PCR, and TCRdb kept only the in-frame ones, dropping some. The data hold roughly 80,000 clones, with around 87% observed a single time. The specimen comprised unstimulated CD8+ T cells sorted from spleen or lymph node cells, sampled before transplant. The chain is built from TRBV2 and TRBJ2-3; 7 bases align to TRBD1. The sequence derives from a human donor who was the organ donor for an intestinal transplant. Here the CDR3 DNA reads TGTGCCAGCAGTGTATACAGGGGAAGCACAGATACGCAGTATTTT. This gives the protein CASSVYRGSTDTQYF. The whole variable domain, remainder taken from reference TRBV2 and TRBJ2-3, is EPEVTQTPSHQVTQMGQEVILRCVPISNHLYFYWYRQILGQKVEFLVSFYNNEISEKSEIFDDQFSVERPDGSNFTLKIRSTKLEDSAMYFCASSVYRGSTDTQYFGPGTRLTVL.